This T cell receptor beta chain was identified during a study of T cell responses to AZD1222 COVID-19 vaccine. Second doses were pooled across both intervals (about 4 or about 12 weeks). Study-wide results and caveats: Two AZD1222 doses significantly raised spike-specific TCR breadth and depth over controls.

Clones were read by immunoSEQ multiplex PCR, and TCRdb kept only the in-frame ones, dropping some. This table has 65,000 to 85,000 clones, 70% to 90% appearing once. The germline CDR1 and CDR2 sequences are LGHDT and YNNKEL (reference sequence). This CDR3 is 13 amino acids long. The V end lost 1 base, the J end lost 10 bases, and 14 bases lay between the germline ends. A remark on this clone: Its antigen is unidentified.

This clonotype was obtained from an adult who received the AZD1222 COVID-19 vaccine. The sample consisted of peripheral blood, taken 28 days after the second AZD1222 dose. The rearrangement uses TRBV3-1 (or the pseudogene TRBV3-2) and TRBJ2-7, with a possible D match to TRBD2 (6 bases). CDR3 nucleotides: TGTGCCAGCAGCCAAGGGCCAAGGGACTTACAGTACTTC. Protein product: CASSQGPRDLQYF.